This TCR beta chain was observed in a study of blood T cell repertoires in COVID-19. On the study more broadly: From the United States, Italy and Spain came samples of acute and convalescent COVID-19.

Trimming cost V 0 bases and J 7 bases; bases outside gene matches: 4. The CDR3 is made up of 17 amino acids. Per germline, CDR1 SGHAT and CDR2 FQDESV (reference sequence). Authors' processing steps: Estimation of nucleated cell counts relied on the amplification of reference gene primers. This table comes from immunoSEQ multiplex PCR, and its TCRdb copy is limited to in-frame clones, with some not included. The V and J calls and clone size are taken from that table; D and trimming were inferred from the DNA. Of 25,000 to 30,000 clones listed, around 90% are singletons. The sequenced material came from peripheral blood. The gene calls are TRBV11-1 and TRBJ2-1, with 15 bases matching TRBD2. The receptor's source is a human donor in a cohort sampled during active COVID-19. The CDR3, as DNA: TGTGCCAGCAGCTTAGCCCTGGGACTAGCGGGGGGAAATGAGCAGTTCTTC. This gives the protein CASSLALGLAGGNEQFF.